One sample yielded the 10 T cell receptor beta chains listed below, sequenced in a study of blood T cell repertoires in COVID-19. Generated by immunoSEQ multiplex PCR, the TCRdb table keeps only in-frame clones and is missing some. The sample contains more than 85,000 clones, approximately 82% of which appear only once. The specimen sequenced was peripheral blood. The receptors stem from an older woman with acute or convalescent COVID-19.

The CDR3 DNA follows: TGTGCCAGCAGCTCCATACTAGCGGGGGACTCCTACGAGCAGTACTTC. This encodes CASSSILAGDSYEQYF. The chain links TRBV12-1 to TRBJ2-7; the tabulated D call, TRBD2, remains unverified against the DNA. TRBV12-1 is annotated as a pseudogene. The CDR3 runs to 16 residues.

V is TRBV6-5 and J is TRBJ1-1; 7 bases agree with TRBD1. The germline V gene encodes CDR1 MNHEY and CDR2 SVGAGI. V gave up 1 base and J gave up 4 bases; unmatched junction bases: 3. This CDR3 contains 14 residues. The CDR3 DNA follows: TGTGCCAGCAGTTACTTACAGGGGTCCACTGAAGCTTTCTTT. Protein product: CASSYLQGSTEAFF.

The chain employs TRBV19 and TRBJ1-3, with a tentative D call TRBD1 (6 bases). The length of the CDR3 is 14 residues. Trimming removed 7 bases at V and 0 bases at J, with 10 bases between. Germline CDR1 and CDR2: LNHDA and SQIVND (reference sequence). The CDR3 loop reads CASNRQVSGNTIYF. The CDR3 bases are TGTGCCAGTAACCGACAGGTCTCTGGAAACACCATATATTTT.

The chain combines TRBV30 with TRBJ2-5, with TRBD1 matching 7 bases. CDR1 GTSNPN and CDR2 SVGIG come from the germline V gene (reference sequence). The CDR3 is made up of 14 amino acids. V was pared by 2 bases and J by 3 bases, with 6 bases of the junction left unmatched. CDR3 sequence (DNA): TGTGCCTGGAGTCGGGGCAGGGGGAAAGAGACCCAGTACTTC. The encoded protein is CAWSRGRGKETQYF.

The J gene is TRBJ1-5, the V gene TRBV19, with D possibly TRBD1 on 6 matching bases. Germline V CDR1 and CDR2: LNHDA, SQIVND (reference sequence). Trimming shortened V by 7 bases and J by 3 bases, and 16 bases separated the two germline ends. This CDR3 comprises 15 residues. CDR3 residues: CASTWGQGTNQPQHF. The CDR3 DNA sequence: TGTGCCAGTACTTGGGGGCAGGGGACCAATCAGCCCCAGCATTTT.

The chain employs TRBV27 and TRBJ1-2; 12 bases agree with TRBD1. J gave up 3 bases and V 5 bases, and 10 bases lay outside the gene matches. Germline CDR1 reads MNHEY; CDR2 reads SMNVEV (reference sequence). The CDR3 is 17 residues long. The DNA for the CDR3 is TGTGCCAGCAGTCCCGGGACAGGGGGCCCTCGATACTATGGCTACACCTTC. Translating gives CASSPGTGGPRYYGYTF.

The J gene is TRBJ2-1, the V gene TRBV10-3; TRBD2 agrees at 9 bases. With 6 bases clipped from V and 6 bases from J, the junction kept 6 bases outside the gene matches. This CDR3 contains 14 residues. Germline CDR1 ENHRY, CDR2 SYGVKD. The CDR3 sequence is CAIRPGAGGNEQFF. In DNA form, the CDR3 reads TGTGCCATCAGGCCCGGAGCGGGAGGCAATGAGCAGTTCTTC.

The chain couples TRBV3-1 (or the pseudogene TRBV3-2) to TRBJ2-7; 9 nucleotides align to TRBD2. V trimming: 4 bases; J trimming: 6 bases; junction bases outside the gene matches: 13. The CDR3 covers 16 residues. Germline V gene lookup returns CDR1 LGHDT and CDR2 YNNKEL (reference sequence). The CDR3 sequence: CASSRGYLAGVGEQYF. The CDR3 nucleotides read TGTGCCAGCAGCCGGGGTTACTTAGCGGGAGTAGGCGAGCAGTACTTC.

The gene calls are TRBV28 and TRBJ2-7, with a tentative D call TRBD2 (6 bases). Germline assignment: CDR1 MDHEN and CDR2 SYDVKM. The CDR3 is made up of 14 amino acids. V was trimmed by 6 bases and J by 0 bases, leaving 12 bases between them. This CDR3 reads CASSVARGSYEQYF. For the CDR3, the DNA is TGTGCCAGCAGCGTCGCGCGGGGCTCCTACGAGCAGTACTTC. The full variable domain, completed using reference TRBV28 and TRBJ2-7, is DVKVTQSSRYLVKRTGEKVFLECVQDMDHENMFWYRQDPGLGLRLIYFSYDVKMKEKGDIPEGYSVSREKKERFSLILESASTNQTSMYLCASSVARGSYEQYFGPGTRLTVT.

This chain uses TRBV6-5 with TRBJ1-6, with a weak D call TRBD1 (5 bases). The CDR3 length is 14 residues. CDR1 is MNHEY and CDR2 is SVGAGI in the germline V gene. The V end was cut by 2 bases, the J end by 8 bases, with 10 bases between. The CDR3 DNA reads TGTGCCAGCAGTTACGGGGCGGACGATTCACCCCTCCACTTT. Translating it yields CASSYGADDSPLHF.